These 5 T cell receptor beta chains originate from one sample sequenced in a study of blood T cell repertoires in COVID-19 (dated by TCRdb to about 2020). The method behind the library was the immunoSEQ multiplex PCR assay. TCRdb carries this immuneACCESS record with in-frame sequences only. Its versions omit some clonotypes, under half of them owing to an unresolved V gene in the studies checked, with the rest unexplained. The sample yields approximately 200,000 clones; roughly 85% were counted once. In total, the top ten clones hold roughly 3.5% of the sample. What was sequenced was peripheral blood. Source of these receptors: a man aged 55 to 70 with acute or convalescent COVID-19.

J is TRBJ2-1 and V is TRBV11-3, with 7 bases that match TRBD1. Germline CDR1 reads SGHNT; CDR2 reads YENEEA. Unmatched junction bases numbered 3, after V lost 4 bases and J lost 0 bases. The CDR3 is 15 amino acids. The chain's CDR3 is CASSSGGSSYNEQFF. The CDR3 region has the DNA TGTGCCAGCAGCTCAGGGGGAAGCTCCTACAATGAGCAGTTCTTC.

V gene TRBV28 combines with J gene TRBJ1-1; 8 bases match TRBD1. Germline-derived CDR1 and CDR2 are MDHEN and SYDVKM. The CDR3 is 14 amino acids. Trimming took 11 bases from V and 1 from J; bases not matched to a gene: 9. In DNA form, the CDR3 reads TGTGCCGCAAGAGCAGGGGGCGGGAACACTGAAGCTTTCTTT. It is translated as CAARAGGGNTEAFF.

This chain uses TRBV25-1 with TRBJ1-4; D possibly corresponds to TRBD1 (5 bases). Germline V CDR1 and CDR2: MGHDK, SYGVNS. The CDR3 sequence is 17 residues long. Trimming shortened V by 1 base and J by 0 bases, and 12 bases separated the two germline ends. The CDR3 sequence is CASSEWGGDATNEKLFF. CDR3 in DNA: TGTGCCAGCAGTGAATGGGGCGGAGATGCAACTAATGAAAAACTGTTTTTT. Together with reference TRBV25-1 and TRBJ1-4, the CDR3 gives the full variable domain: EADIYQTPRYLVIGTGKKITLECSQTMGHDKMYWYQQDPGMELHLIHYSYGVNSTEKGDLSSESTVSRIRTEHFPLTLESARPSHTSQYLCASSEWGGDATNEKLFFGSGTQLSVL.

The chain uses TRBV28 and TRBJ1-2; no firm D call. Germline V gene sequence: CDR1 MDHEN, CDR2 SYDVKM. CDR3 length: 13 residues. The V gene lost 10 bases and the J gene lost 2 bases, with 14 bases spanning the gap. The CDR3: CATTRVRNYGYTF. Written as DNA, the CDR3 is TGTGCCACGACTCGGGTCCGGAACTATGGCTACACCTTC.

The chain joins TRBV2 to TRBJ1-1, with D maybe TRBD1 (5 bases). V gave up 7 bases and J gave up 5 bases, with 17 bases separating them. The CDR3 length is 14 residues. CDR1 is SNHLY and CDR2 is FYNNEI in the germline V gene. As DNA, the CDR3 is TGTGCCAGCATGAGAGAAGGGGCTGGGACTGAAGCTTTCTTT. Translating it yields CASMREGAGTEAFF.